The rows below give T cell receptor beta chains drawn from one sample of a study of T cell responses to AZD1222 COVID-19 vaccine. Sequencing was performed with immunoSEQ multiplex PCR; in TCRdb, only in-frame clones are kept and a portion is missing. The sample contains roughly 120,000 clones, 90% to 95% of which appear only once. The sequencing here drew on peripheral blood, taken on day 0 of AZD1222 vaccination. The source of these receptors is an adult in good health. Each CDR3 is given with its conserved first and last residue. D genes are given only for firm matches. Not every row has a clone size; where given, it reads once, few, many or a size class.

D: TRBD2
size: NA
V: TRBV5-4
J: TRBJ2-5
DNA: TGTGCCAGCAGCTTGCCAGGACTAGCGGGAGGAGAGACCCAGTACTTC
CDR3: CASSLPGLAGGETQYF

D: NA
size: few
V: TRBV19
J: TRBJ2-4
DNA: TGTGCCAGTAGCCCGGACAGAGCCAAAAACATTCAGTACTTC
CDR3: CASSPDRAKNIQYF

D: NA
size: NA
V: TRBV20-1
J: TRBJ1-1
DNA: TGCAGTGCTAGAGGTCTGGAAGCTTTCTTT
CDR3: CSARGLEAFF

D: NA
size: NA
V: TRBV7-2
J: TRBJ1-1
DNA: TGTGCCAGCAGCTTCGGTGCGTCTCCGTCTGAAGCTTTCTTT
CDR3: CASSFGASPSEAFF

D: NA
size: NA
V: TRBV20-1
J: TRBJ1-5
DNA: TGCAGTGTCTTAACTCTTCAGCCCCAGCATTTT
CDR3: CSVLTLQPQHF

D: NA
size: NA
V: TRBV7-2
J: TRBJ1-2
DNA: TGTGCCAGCAGCTTAGGCAGACAGGACTATGGCTACACCTTC
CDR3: CASSLGRQDYGYTF

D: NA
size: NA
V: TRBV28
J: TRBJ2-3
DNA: TGTGCCAGCAGTCCGAGGGGGGTAGCGGAGACTAGCACAGATACGCAGTATTTT
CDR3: CASSPRGVAETSTDTQYF

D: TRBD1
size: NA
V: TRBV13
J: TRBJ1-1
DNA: TGTGCCAGCAGCTCCGGGACAGGGGGAAAAGCTTTCTTT
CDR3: CASSSGTGGKAFF

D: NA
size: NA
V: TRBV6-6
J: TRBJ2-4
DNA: TGTGCCAGCAGTTACATGCGGTTAGCCAAAAACATTCAGTACTTC
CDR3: CASSYMRLAKNIQYF

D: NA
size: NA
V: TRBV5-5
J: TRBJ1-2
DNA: TGTGCCAGCAGATTAGGACAGCTCTATGGCTACACCTTC
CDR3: CASRLGQLYGYTF

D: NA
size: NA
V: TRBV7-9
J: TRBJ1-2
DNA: TGTGCCAGCAGTCCCGAGGGGGGCGTCTATGGCTACACCTTC
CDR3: CASSPEGGVYGYTF

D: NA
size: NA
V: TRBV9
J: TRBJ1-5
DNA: TGTGCCAGCAGCGTAGACTCTTATCAGCCCCAGCATTTT
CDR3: CASSVDSYQPQHF

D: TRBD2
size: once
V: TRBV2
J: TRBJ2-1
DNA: TGTGCCAGCAGTGAAGTCAAAGCGGGAAGCTACAATGAGCAGTTCTTC
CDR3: CASSEVKAGSYNEQFF

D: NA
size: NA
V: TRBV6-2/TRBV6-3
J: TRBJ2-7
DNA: TGTGCCAGCAGTTACCTCTCGCCGGCCTACGAGCAGTACTTC
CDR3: CASSYLSPAYEQYF

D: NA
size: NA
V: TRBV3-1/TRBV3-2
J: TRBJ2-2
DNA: TGTGCCAGCAGCCAAGACACCGGGGAGCTGTTTTTT
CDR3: CASSQDTGELFF

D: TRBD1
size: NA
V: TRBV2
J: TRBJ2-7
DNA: TGTGCCAGCAGTGTGGTAACAGGGGCCTACGAGCAGTACTTC
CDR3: CASSVVTGAYEQYF

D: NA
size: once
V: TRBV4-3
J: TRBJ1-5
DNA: TGCGCCAGCAGCCAAGGTACCAATAGCAATCAGCCCCAGCATTTT
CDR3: CASSQGTNSNQPQHF

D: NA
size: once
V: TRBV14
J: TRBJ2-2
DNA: TGTGCCAGCAGCCAAGCTGGGGTGCCGGGGCTCGGGGAGCTGTTTTTT
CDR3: CASSQAGVPGLGELFF

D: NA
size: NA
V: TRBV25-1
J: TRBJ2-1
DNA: TGTGCCAGCAGTGAACAGGGTTACAATGAGCAGTTCTTC
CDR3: CASSEQGYNEQFF

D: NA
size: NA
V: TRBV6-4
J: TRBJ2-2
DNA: TGTGCCAGCAGGGACATTGTAACTGGGGAGCTGTTTTTT
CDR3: CASRDIVTGELFF

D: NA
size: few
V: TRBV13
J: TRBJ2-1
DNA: TGTGCCAGCAGTCGGGAAGGGGACTCCTACAATGAGCAGTTCTTC
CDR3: CASSREGDSYNEQFF

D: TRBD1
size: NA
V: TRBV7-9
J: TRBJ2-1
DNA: TGTGCCAGCAGCGCCCGCCCGACAGGGGGTCCTAGCTCCTACAATGAGCAGTTCTTC
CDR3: CASSARPTGGPSSYNEQFF

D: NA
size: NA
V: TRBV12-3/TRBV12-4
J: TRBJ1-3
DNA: TGTGCCAGCAGTTTAACTGGAAACACCATATATTTT
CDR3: CASSLTGNTIYF

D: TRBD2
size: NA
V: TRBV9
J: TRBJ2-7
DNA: TGTGCCAGCAGCGTAGAAGCGGGAGGGGCTTACGAGCAGTACTTC
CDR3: CASSVEAGGAYEQYF

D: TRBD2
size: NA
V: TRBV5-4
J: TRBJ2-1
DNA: TGTGCCAGCAGCCCAGCTCTAGCGGCCGTCCCCTACAATGAGCAGTTCTTC
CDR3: CASSPALAAVPYNEQFF

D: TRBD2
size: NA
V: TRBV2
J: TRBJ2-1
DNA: TGTGCCAGCAGTGGAACGGGAGGGCCGGTTGAGCAGTTCTTC
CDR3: CASSGTGGPVEQFF

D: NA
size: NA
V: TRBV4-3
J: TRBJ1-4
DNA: TGCGCCAGCAGCCAAGAATTTCAGGGAACTAATGAAAAACTGTTTTTT
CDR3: CASSQEFQGTNEKLFF

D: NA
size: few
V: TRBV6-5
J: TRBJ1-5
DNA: TGTGCCAGCAGTACTCGCGGGGTAGGCAATCAGCCCCAGCATTTT
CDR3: CASSTRGVGNQPQHF

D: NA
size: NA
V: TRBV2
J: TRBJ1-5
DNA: TGTGCCAGCAGCCTTATCCCCCCCTATAGCAATCAGCCCCAGCATTTT
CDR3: CASSLIPPYSNQPQHF

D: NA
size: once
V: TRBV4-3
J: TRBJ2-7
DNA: TGCGCCAGCAGCGGGAGCAGGGACACAATGCACTTC
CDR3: CASSGSRDTMHF

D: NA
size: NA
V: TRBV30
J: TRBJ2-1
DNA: TGTGCCTGGAGTGGAGATAATACTGAGCAGTTCTTC
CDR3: CAWSGDNTEQFF

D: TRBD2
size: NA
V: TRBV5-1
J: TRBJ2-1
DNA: TGCGCCAGTGCAGCGGGAAATGAGCAGTTCTTC
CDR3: CASAAGNEQFF

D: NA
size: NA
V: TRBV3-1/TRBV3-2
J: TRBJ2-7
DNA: TGTGCCAGCAGCCAAGATAGGGACGAGCAGTACTTC
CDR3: CASSQDRDEQYF

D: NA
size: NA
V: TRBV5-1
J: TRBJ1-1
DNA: TGCGCCAGCAGCTTGTTGATTATGAACACTGAAGCTTTCTTT
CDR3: CASSLLIMNTEAFF

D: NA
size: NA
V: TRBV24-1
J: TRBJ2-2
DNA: TGTGCCACCAGTGATGCGGACGGGTACACCGGGGAGCTGTTTTTT
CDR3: CATSDADGYTGELFF

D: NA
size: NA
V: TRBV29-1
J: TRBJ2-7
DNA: TGCAGCGTTGAAGGTCTAGCCTACGAGCAGTACTTC
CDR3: CSVEGLAYEQYF

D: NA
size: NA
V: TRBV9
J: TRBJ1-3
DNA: TGTGCCAGCAGCGTATCCGGGACCGCGGGGAACACCATATATTTT
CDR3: CASSVSGTAGNTIYF

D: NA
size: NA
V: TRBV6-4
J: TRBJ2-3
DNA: TGTGCCAGCAGTGACACGTCGGAGTACACAGATACGCAGTATTTT
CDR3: CASSDTSEYTDTQYF

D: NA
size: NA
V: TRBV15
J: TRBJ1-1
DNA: TGTGCCACCAGCAGAGTCTGGAACACTGAAGCTTTCTTT
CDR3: CATSRVWNTEAFF

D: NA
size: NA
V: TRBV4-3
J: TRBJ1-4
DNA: TGCGCCAGCAGCCAAGGGCGCCCGAAGGGGGATGAAAAACTGTTTTTT
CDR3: CASSQGRPKGDEKLFF

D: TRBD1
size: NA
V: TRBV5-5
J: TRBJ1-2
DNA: TGTGCCAGCAGCTTGGGGGACAGTCTTTCCGGCTACACCTTC
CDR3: CASSLGDSLSGYTF

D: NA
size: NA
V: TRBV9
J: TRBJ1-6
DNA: TGTGCCAGCAGCCCTCGTGAGGGAGGAGACTCCTATAATTCACCCCTCCACTTT
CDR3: CASSPREGGDSYNSPLHF